A single sample is the source of the 2 T cell receptor beta chains below, sequenced in a study of blood T cell repertoires in COVID-19. Assay used: immunoSEQ multiplex PCR; TCRdb lists only in-frame clones, some missing. The sample records approximately 30,000 clones, roughly 90% being singletons. Sequencing used peripheral blood. All receptors come from a human donor in a cohort sampled during active COVID-19.

The V gene is TRBV7-8, the J gene TRBJ1-2, with a weak D call TRBD1 (5 bases). The CDR3 length is 14 residues. The germline V and J ends were trimmed by 1 base and 13 bases, with 19 bases remaining between them. Germline V CDR1 and CDR2: SGHVS, FQNEAQ. Written as DNA, the CDR3 is TGTGCCAGCAGCTTAGGGGAGGGGTCCTCCTCTCCCACCTTC. Translation: CASSLGEGSSSPTF.

The chain carries TRBV4-1 and TRBJ1-1, with D hard to call. Germline-derived CDR1 and CDR2 are MGHRA and YSYEKL. The CDR3 totals 15 residues. Trimming shortened V by 0 bases and J by 1 base, and 9 bases separated the two germline ends. The CDR3 spells CASSQDAGRNTEAFF. The CDR3 DNA sequence: TGCGCCAGCAGCCAAGATGCAGGCCGGAACACTGAAGCTTTCTTT.